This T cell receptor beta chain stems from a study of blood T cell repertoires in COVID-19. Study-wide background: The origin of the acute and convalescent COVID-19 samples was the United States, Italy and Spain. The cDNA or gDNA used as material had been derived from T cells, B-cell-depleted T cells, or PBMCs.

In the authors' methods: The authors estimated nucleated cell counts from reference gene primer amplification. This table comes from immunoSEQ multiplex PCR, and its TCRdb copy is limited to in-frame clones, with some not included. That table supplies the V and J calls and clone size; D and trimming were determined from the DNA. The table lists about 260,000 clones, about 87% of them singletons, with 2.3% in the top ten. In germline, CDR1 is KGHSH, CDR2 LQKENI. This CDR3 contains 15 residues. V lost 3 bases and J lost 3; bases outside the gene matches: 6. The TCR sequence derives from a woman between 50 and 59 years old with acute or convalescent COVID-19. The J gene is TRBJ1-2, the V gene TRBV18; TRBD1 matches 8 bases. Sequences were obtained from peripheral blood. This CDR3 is CASSPRTGMDYGYTF. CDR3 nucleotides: TGTGCCAGCTCACCCAGGACAGGGATGGACTATGGCTACACCTTC.